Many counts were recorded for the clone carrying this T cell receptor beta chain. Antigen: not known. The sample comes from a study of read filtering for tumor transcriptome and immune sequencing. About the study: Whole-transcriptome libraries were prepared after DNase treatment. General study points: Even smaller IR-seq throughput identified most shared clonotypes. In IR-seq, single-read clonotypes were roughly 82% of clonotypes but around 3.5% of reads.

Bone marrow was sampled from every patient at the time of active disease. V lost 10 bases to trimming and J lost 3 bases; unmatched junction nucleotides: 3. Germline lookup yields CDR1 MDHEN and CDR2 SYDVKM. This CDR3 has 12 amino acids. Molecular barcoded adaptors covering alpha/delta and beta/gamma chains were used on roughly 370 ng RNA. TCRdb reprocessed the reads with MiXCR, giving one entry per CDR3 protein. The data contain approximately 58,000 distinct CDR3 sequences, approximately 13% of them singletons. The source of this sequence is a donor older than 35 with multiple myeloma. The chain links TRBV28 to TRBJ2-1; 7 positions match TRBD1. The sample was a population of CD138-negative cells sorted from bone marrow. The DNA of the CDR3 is TGTGCCACCGGGGACAGCTACAATGAGCAGTTCTTC. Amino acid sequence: CATGDSYNEQFF.